These 27 T cell receptor beta chains came from one sample sequenced in a study of CD8+CD57+ T cells in acquired aplastic anemia. Genomic DNA, the template, was used for profiling of the TCR beta VDJ and CDR3. TCRdb re-derived calls from the reads in MiXCR, one entry per CDR3 protein. The sample lists 400,000 to 600,000 distinct CDR3 sequences; around 32% were seen once. Patients chosen for sequencing had CD8+CD57+ cells that had expanded, as shown by flow cytometry. Sequenced material: sorted CD4+, CD8+, or CD8+CD57+ T cells (not recorded which) from PBMCs. The receptors were gathered from a human donor with aplastic anemia.

For this clonotype: Possible read error: a much larger clone is one base away. The V and J genes are TRBV19 and TRBJ2-5; D may be TRBD1 (6 bases). The CDR3 sequence is 14 residues long. Trimming pared 6 bases from V and 3 bases from J, leaving 14 bases between. CDR1 and CDR2 (germline): LNHDA, SQIVND (reference sequence). CDR3 in DNA: TGTGCCAGTAGCGGGACATTTGCCGAAGAGACCCAGTACTTC. This encodes CASSGTFAEETQYF.

This chain connects TRBV19 to TRBJ1-5; 8 positions agree with TRBD1. CDR1 is LNHDA and CDR2 is SQIVND in the germline V gene (reference sequence). The junction had 6 bases not matched to a gene; V was cut back by 5 bases and J by 6 bases. The CDR3 contains 14 residues. DNA of the CDR3: TGTGCCAGTAGTGTCGGACAGGGTAGTCAGCCCCAGCATTTT. Protein: CASSVGQGSQPQHF.

This clonotype was recorded many times. This chain connects TRBV7-3 to TRBJ2-1; D is unclear. The CDR3 runs to 15 residues. Germline lookup yields CDR1 SGHTA and CDR2 FQGTGA. Between the trimmed V and J ends, which lost 5 bases and 3 bases, there was a span of 14 bases. The CDR3 protein is CASSPSPSRYNEQFF. In DNA form, the CDR3 reads TGTGCCAGCAGCCCCAGTCCCTCCCGCTACAATGAGCAGTTCTTC. Supplemented by reference TRBV7-3 and TRBJ2-1, the full variable domain reads GAGVSQTPSNKVTEKGKYVELRCDPISGHTALYWYRQSLGQGPEFLIYFQGTGAADDSGLPNDRFFAVRPEGSVSTLKIQRTERGDSAVYLCASSPSPSRYNEQFFGPGTRLTVL.

The chain has TRBV20-1 and TRBJ2-7; TRBD1 or TRBD2 may be the D gene (6 bases each). The CDR3 runs to 13 residues. Deletions cut 6 bases from V and 5 bases from J, with 17 bases between. From germline, CDR1 is DFQATT and CDR2 SNEGSKA (reference sequence). CDR3 sequence (DNA): TGCAGTGCCCACCCGGAAGGGGGGAACGAGCAGTACTTC. It yields the protein CSAHPEGGNEQYF.

The chain uses TRBV25-1 and TRBJ1-2, with D possibly being TRBD1 (5 bases). Germline V gene data show CDR1 as MGHDK and CDR2 as SYGVNS. V lost 5 bases and J lost 4, with 17 bases in between. This CDR3 region has 15 residues. The CDR3 region is CASSPGTEGLYGYTF. In DNA form, the CDR3 reads TGTGCCAGCAGTCCCGGGACCGAGGGTCTCTATGGCTACACCTTC.

In its sample, this clonotype was seen a few times. Its ends do not fully match the called genes, so a read error is possible. The CDR3 sequence: CASSERSAYGYTF. For the CDR3, the DNA is TGTGCCAGCAGTGAGCGGTCAGCGTATGGCTACACCTTC. This sequence joins TRBV10-2 and TRBJ1-2; D gene unclear. Per germline, CDR1 WSHSY and CDR2 SAAADI. This CDR3 is 13 amino acids long.

This clonotype was recorded many times. The chain couples TRBV6-1 to TRBJ1-6; tentatively, D is TRBD1 (6 bases). Trimming took off 7 bases at V and 6 bases at J, with 10 bases between the two ends. CDR1 and CDR2 from the germline V gene are MNHNS and SASEGT. CDR3 length: 13 amino acids. In DNA, the CDR3 is TGTGCCAGCAAAAGGACAGTTAATTCACCCCTCCACTTT. It is translated as CASKRTVNSPLHF.

The rearrangement links TRBV24-1 to TRBJ1-2; 12 positions agree with TRBD1. Losses at the gene ends were 0 bases for V and 4 bases for J; bases not matched to a gene: 2. There are 16 residues in the CDR3. The germline V gene encodes CDR1 KGHDR and CDR2 SFDVKD. The CDR3 spells CATSDLQGQGAYGYTF. In DNA form, the CDR3 reads TGTGCCACCAGTGATTTGCAGGGACAGGGGGCCTATGGCTACACCTTC.

The chain is built from TRBV9 and TRBJ2-7; a weak D match, TRBD1 (6 bases). The V end was cut by 0 bases, the J end by 3 bases, with 16 bases between. The CDR3 is 16 amino acids. The germline CDR1 and CDR2 sequences are SGDLS and YYNGEE. CDR3 nucleotide sequence: TGTGCCAGCAGCGTAGGCCAGGACAGAAAAAACTACGAGCAGTACTTC. Amino acids: CASSVGQDRKNYEQYF. Full variable domain (remainder filled in from reference TRBV9 and TRBJ2-7): DSGVTQTPKHLITATGQRVTLRCSPRSGDLSVYWYQQSLDQGLQFLIQYYNGEERAKGNILERFSAQQFPDLHSELNLSSLELGDSALYFCASSVGQDRKNYEQYFGPGTRLTVT.

The chain links TRBV29-1 to TRBJ1-2, with 9 bases matching TRBD1. Germline CDR1 and CDR2: SQVTM and ANQGSEA. J was trimmed by 4 bases and V by 7 bases; bases with no gene match: 19. The CDR3 has 17 residues. CDR3 sequence (DNA): TGCAGCGCCCGAGGGGGACAGGGTCGACTAGAGACCTATGGCTACACCTTC. As protein: CSARGGQGRLETYGYTF.

This clonotype was recorded a few times. V usage is TRBV4-3 and J usage is TRBJ1-1; D is perhaps TRBD1 (6 bases). The CDR3 has 16 residues. The germline V gene encodes CDR1 LGHNA and CDR2 YSLEER. The germline V and J ends were trimmed by 3 bases and 0 bases, with 14 bases remaining between them. CDR3 sequence reads: CASSHRVTGLNTEAFF. CDR3 nucleotides: TGCGCCAGCAGCCATCGCGTGACAGGCCTGAACACTGAAGCTTTCTTT.

This clonotype was observed a handful of times. V usage is TRBV6-1 and J usage is TRBJ1-5; 7 bases align to TRBD1. The CDR3 runs to 15 residues. Per the germline V gene, CDR1 is MNHNS and CDR2 is SASEGT. V was pared by 4 bases and J by 6 bases, with 9 bases of the junction left unmatched. DNA for the CDR3: TGTGCCAGCAGTGTCCTAGACAGGGTGGGTCAGCCCCAGCATTTT. It specifies CASSVLDRVGQPQHF.

This chain links TRBV20-1 with TRBJ1-2; 8 positions match TRBD1. Germline values: CDR1 DFQATT, CDR2 SNEGSKA (reference sequence). Unmatched junction bases numbered 9, after V lost 5 bases and J lost 4 bases. This CDR3 has 14 residues. The CDR3 spells CSAARTGSTYGYTF. CDR3 in DNA: TGCAGTGCTGCCCGGACAGGGAGCACCTATGGCTACACCTTC.

The rearrangement links TRBV19 to TRBJ2-2, with D possibly TRBD2 on 5 matching bases. V lost 10 bases and J 2 bases, leaving 17 bases between the germline ends. The germline V gene encodes CDR1 LNHDA and CDR2 SQIVND (reference sequence). There are 15 residues in the CDR3. The CDR3 DNA is TGTGCCACCCGGACGGAGGCGATTAACACCGGGGAGCTGTTTTTT. It is translated as CATRTEAINTGELFF. The full variable domain, completed using reference TRBV19 and TRBJ2-2, is DGGITQSPKYLFRKEGQNVTLSCEQNLNHDAMYWYRQDPGQGLRLIYYSQIVNDFQKGDIAEGYSVSREKKESFPLTVTSAQKNPTAFYLCATRTEAINTGELFFGEGSRLTVL.

V gene TRBV10-3 combines with J gene TRBJ2-3; D assignment may be TRBD1 or TRBD2 (5 bases each). V lost 6 bases and J lost 4, with 17 bases in between. There are 15 residues in the CDR3. Germline V lookup: CDR1 ENHRY, CDR2 SYGVKD. The CDR3 protein is CAIRQDLMGPDTQYF. For the CDR3, the DNA is TGTGCCATCAGACAGGACTTAATGGGCCCAGATACGCAGTATTTT.

The CDR3 protein is CASSYSDITSEAFF. In DNA, the CDR3 is TGTGCCAGCAGTTACTCCGACATCACCTCAGAGGCTTTCTTT. V is TRBV6-2 or TRBV6-3 and J is TRBJ1-1, with D uncertain. The CDR3 contains 14 residues. Per germline, CDR1 MNHEY and CDR2 SVGEGT. V was pared by 0 bases and J by 11 bases, with 16 bases between.

Ten or more counts support this clonotype. The chain couples TRBV5-1 to TRBJ1-3; D gene uncertain. This CDR3 is built from 15 residues. V was trimmed by 0 bases and J by 0 bases, leaving 7 bases between them. The germline gives CDR1 SGHRS, CDR2 YFSETQ. The CDR3 bases are TGCGCCAGCAGCTTGGACGGAGACTCTGGAAACACCATATATTTT. Amino acids: CASSLDGDSGNTIYF.

This clonotype has a handful of counts. This chain links TRBV6-2 or TRBV6-3 with TRBJ1-2; D remains ambiguous. This CDR3 is built from 13 residues. The V gene's germline CDR1 is MNHEY and CDR2 SVGEGT. Trimming took 6 bases from V and 4 from J, leaving 12 bases between them. The CDR3 is CASRGSSLYGYTF. The CDR3 DNA follows: TGTGCCAGCAGAGGATCCTCGCTCTATGGCTACACCTTC.

V and J are TRBV7-6 and TRBJ2-5; D is ambiguous. CDR1 SGHVS and CDR2 FNYEAQ come from the germline V gene. The CDR3 spans 14 residues. Deletions cut 1 base from V and 5 bases from J, with 11 bases between. The CDR3 DNA sequence: TGTGCCAGCAGCTTAGAAATCAGGTCGGAGACCCAGTACTTC. This sequence encodes CASSLEIRSETQYF.

This clonotype was detected many times. The V call is TRBV25-1, the J call TRBJ1-2; D not certain. The CDR3 is 13 amino acids. The V gene's germline CDR1 is MGHDK and CDR2 SYGVNS. V dropped 3 bases and J dropped 7 bases, with 12 bases sitting between them. For the CDR3, the DNA is TGTGCCAGCAGTGACGGACGGACTAGTGGCTACACCTTC. Protein sequence: CASSDGRTSGYTF.

This clonotype was found a few times. The chain links TRBV9 to TRBJ1-1; D is unresolved. V was clipped by 0 bases and J by 2 bases, with 8 bases between them. This CDR3 has 14 amino acids. The germline CDR1 and CDR2 sequences are SGDLS and YYNGEE. The CDR3 protein is CASSVAQVNTEAFF. The CDR3 nucleotides are TGTGCCAGCAGCGTAGCCCAGGTTAACACTGAAGCTTTCTTT.

The V and J genes are TRBV11-2 and TRBJ2-1, with 8 bases matching TRBD2. There are 17 residues in the CDR3. V lost 5 bases and J lost 2; bases outside the gene matches: 11. The V gene's germline CDR1 is SGHAT and CDR2 FQNNGV. The DNA of the CDR3 is TGTGCCAGCAGCCCTTCCCGCGCAGCGGGAGCCTACAATGAGCAGTTCTTC. Amino acids: CASSPSRAAGAYNEQFF.

The chain is built from TRBV2 and TRBJ2-5; TRBD1 aligns across 9 bases. V dropped 6 bases and J dropped 5; count of bases not matched to a gene: 7. This CDR3 has 14 residues. Per the germline V gene, CDR1 is SNHLY and CDR2 is FYNNEI. The CDR3 coding sequence is TGTGCCAGCAGCCTAACAGGGGGCGACGAGACCCAGTACTTC. Amino acids: CASSLTGGDETQYF.

CDR3 bases: TGCGCCAGCAGCCAAGAAGGTAGGGTTGAAGCTTTCTTT. Residues: CASSQEGRVEAFF. This chain joins TRBV4-3 and TRBJ1-1; D remains unclear. The CDR3 runs 13 residues. Trimming removed 0 bases from V and 7 bases from J, with 9 bases in between. The germline gives CDR1 LGHNA, CDR2 YSLEER.

Details on this clonotype: It may be a read error: a sequence one base away is much more abundant. The chain is built from TRBV10-1 and TRBJ2-7, with TRBD2 matching over 14 bases. CDR1 and CDR2 (germline): WNHNN, SYGVQD (reference sequence). Trimming took 2 bases from V and 2 from J; bases not matched to a gene: 5. The CDR3 loop spans 17 amino acids. The DNA of the CDR3 is TGCGCCAGCAGTGAGGGACTAGCGGGGGGAAATACCTACGAGCAGTACTTC. Encoded protein: CASSEGLAGGNTYEQYF.

This clonotype occurred once. The chain uses TRBV20-1 and TRBJ2-1, with 9 bases lining up with TRBD1. V lost 8 bases and J lost 4; bases outside the gene matches: 6. Germline values: CDR1 DFQATT, CDR2 SNEGSKA (reference sequence). The CDR3 totals 13 residues. In DNA, the CDR3 is TGCAGTAGCCGGGGACAGGGATACAATGAGCAGTTCTTC. Protein product: CSSRGQGYNEQFF.

This clonotype was found many times. J is TRBJ1-2 and V is TRBV6-1, with TRBD1 identical over 8 bases. CDR1 MNHNS and CDR2 SASEGT come from the germline V gene. Unmatched junction bases numbered 5, after V lost 10 bases and J lost 4 bases. This CDR3 spans 12 amino acids. CDR3 loop: CATGQGGYGYTF. CDR3 coding DNA: TGTGCCACCGGACAGGGCGGCTATGGCTACACCTTC.